Below, 14 T cell receptor beta chains from the same sample are listed, as sequenced in a study of T cells in Graves' hyperthyroidism and ophthalmopathy. TCR beta CDR3 regions were amplified from RNA. TCR CDR3 regions were first amplified by RT-PCR with HTBI primers. One entry per CDR3 protein results from TCRdb running MiXCR on the multiplex PCR reads. Here the sample spans around 700,000 distinct CDR3 sequences, under 20% being singletons. Sequencing was done on a sample of blood. The receptors come from a woman aged 45-60 years with Graves' hyperthyroidism that later progressed to Graves' ophthalmopathy.

This clonotype was recorded at least ten times. Sequence at one end of the junction differs from germline and may be a read error. V usage is TRBV3-1 and J usage is TRBJ2-5; 11 nucleotides line up with TRBD2. Germline V lookup: CDR1 LGHDT, CDR2 YNNKEL (reference sequence). CDR3 size: 13 residues. The CDR3 coding sequence is TGCGGGACTAGCGGCGGACTACAAGAGACCCAGTACTTC. Amino acids: CGTSGGLQETQYF.

The V call is TRBV7-3, the J call TRBJ1-6; D is undetermined. CDR3 size: 16 residues. CDR1 SGHTA and CDR2 FQGTGA come from the germline V gene. Trimming removed 5 bases from V and 3 bases from J, with 14 bases in between. The CDR3 here is CASSPGRVVYNSPLHF. The CDR3 nucleotides read TGTGCCAGCAGCCCAGGCCGAGTTGTCTATAATTCACCCCTCCACTTT.

This sequence joins TRBV27 and TRBJ2-5, with a tentative D call TRBD2 (6 bases). V shed 6 bases and J shed 0 bases, with 17 bases lying between them. From germline, CDR1 is MNHEY and CDR2 SMNVEV (reference sequence). CDR3 length: 16 residues. The CDR3 DNA follows: TGTGCCAGCAGCTCAAACGTGGGGGGATACCAAGAGACCCAGTACTTC. Protein sequence: CASSSNVGGYQETQYF.

The genes are TRBV7-4 and TRBJ2-5; 13 bases line up with TRBD2. Looked up from germline, CDR1 is SGHVT and CDR2 is SQSDAQ. The CDR3 covers 16 residues. Germline trimming cut 3 bases from V and 7 bases from J; bases unmatched to any gene: 8. As DNA, the CDR3 is TGTGCCAGCAGCTTCCCCGGGACTAGCGGGGTGAGGACCCAGTACTTC. Residues: CASSFPGTSGVRTQYF. Full variable domain (outside the CDR3, taken from reference TRBV7-4 and TRBJ2-5): GAGVSQSPRYKVAKRGRDVALRCDSISGHVTLYWYRQTLGQGSEVLTYSQSDAQRDKSGRPSGRFSAERPERSVSTLKIQRTEQGDSAVYLCASSFPGTSGVRTQYFGPGTRLLVL.

The V call is TRBV25-1, the J call TRBJ1-1; D gene uncertain. The V end lost 1 base, the J end lost 0 bases, and 9 bases lay between the germline ends. This CDR3 is built from 15 residues. The germline gives CDR1 MGHDK, CDR2 SYGVNS. DNA for the CDR3: TGTGCCAGCAGTGAATCGCCAGAGATGAACACTGAAGCTTTCTTT. Translated: CASSESPEMNTEAFF. The variable domain in full, with the rest retrieved from reference TRBV25-1 and TRBJ1-1, is EADIYQTPRYLVIGTGKKITLECSQTMGHDKMYWYQQDPGMELHLIHYSYGVNSTEKGDLSSESTVSRIRTEHFPLTLESARPSHTSQYLCASSESPEMNTEAFFGQGTRLTVV.

The CDR3 region has the DNA TGCGCCAGCAGCTGGGACGGGGGGCGCGGAAACATTCAGTACTTC. Its translation is CASSWDGGRGNIQYF. The V gene is TRBV5-1, the J gene TRBJ2-4, with a possible D match to TRBD2 (7 bases). Trimming shortened V by 3 bases and J by 6 bases, and 16 bases separated the two germline ends. CDR1 and CDR2 (germline): SGHRS, YFSETQ. CDR3 size: 15 residues.

Ten or more counts support this clonotype. V and J are TRBV5-6 and TRBJ1-4; D ambiguous. This CDR3 spans 14 amino acids. Germline V CDR1 and CDR2: SGHDT, YYEEEE. The germline V and J ends were trimmed by 5 bases and 10 bases, with 18 bases remaining between them. The chain's CDR3 is CASSPGGSSAKLFF. The CDR3 DNA is TGTGCCAGCAGTCCCGGTGGGTCGTCGGCAAAACTGTTTTTT.

The chain uses TRBV7-9 and TRBJ2-4; D possibly uses TRBD1 or TRBD2 (5 bases each). Germline V CDR1 and CDR2: SEHNR, FQNEAQ (reference sequence). Trimming left V 0 bases short and J 7 bases short, with 10 bases between. The CDR3 totals 14 residues. The CDR3 region has the DNA TGTGCCAGCAGCTTAGCTGAAGGGGACAACATTCAGTACTTC. Its protein is CASSLAEGDNIQYF.

The J gene is TRBJ2-7, the V gene TRBV4-1, with 8 bases aligning to TRBD1. V shed 3 bases and J 0 bases; nucleotides not matched to a gene: 10. The CDR3 covers 17 residues. Germline V lookup: CDR1 MGHRA, CDR2 YSYEKL. CDR3 DNA: TGCGCCAGCAGCCACTCACCGACAGGGGCGAACTCCTACGAGCAGTACTTC. As protein: CASSHSPTGANSYEQYF.

On this clonotype itself: It may be a read error: a sequence one base away is much more abundant. The V and J genes are TRBV12-3 or TRBV12-4 and TRBJ1-6; 7 bases line up with TRBD1. The trim removed 1 base at V and 8 bases at J, leaving 5 bases unmatched. The CDR3 is 15 residues long. The CDR3 sequence: CASSLEQGRDSPLHF. The CDR3 DNA reads TGTGCCAGCAGTTTAGAACAGGGGAGAGATTCACCCCTCCACTTT.

CDR3 nucleotides: TGTGCCACCTCCGGGGGCGGAGAGACCCAGTACTTC. This codes for CATSGGGETQYF. The chain uses TRBV15 and TRBJ2-5; D might be TRBD1 or TRBD2, each matching 6 bases. The germline V gene has CDR1 LNHNV and CDR2 YYDKDF (reference sequence). V gave up 8 bases and J gave up 4 bases, with 11 bases separating them. The CDR3 is made up of 12 amino acids.

The chain employs TRBV3-1 and TRBJ1-6, with 8 bases aligning to TRBD1. There are 15 residues in the CDR3. V lost 0 bases, J lost 8 bases, and 3 bases stayed unmatched. Per the germline V gene, CDR1 is LGHDT and CDR2 is YNNKEL (reference sequence). The CDR3 spells CASSQDRGPDSPLHF. In nucleotides, the CDR3 is TGTGCCAGCAGCCAAGACAGGGGGCCAGATTCACCCCTCCACTTT. Full variable domain (missing parts from reference TRBV3-1 and TRBJ1-6): DTAVSQTPKYLVTQMGNDKSIKCEQNLGHDTMYWYKQDSKKFLKIMFSYNNKELIINETVPNRFSPKSPDKAHLNLHINSLELGDSAVYFCASSQDRGPDSPLHFGNGTRLTVT.

This clonotype came up a few times. The chain joins TRBV19 to TRBJ1-1, with 10 bases identical to TRBD1. The length of the CDR3 is 16 residues. Germline CDR1 reads LNHDA; CDR2 reads SQIVND (reference sequence). The junction had 10 bases not matched to a gene; V was cut back by 4 bases and J by 5 bases. Written as DNA, the CDR3 is TGTGCCAGTAGTAGGCCCCCGGGACAGGGGTTTACTGAAGCTTTCTTT. It is translated as CASSRPPGQGFTEAFF.

This chain connects TRBV2 to TRBJ2-3; the match to TRBD1 covers 7 bases. This CDR3 spans 15 amino acids. The ends lost 2 bases at V and 4 bases at J; junction bases unmatched: 6. Germline V gene data show CDR1 as SNHLY and CDR2 as FYNNEI. DNA for the CDR3: TGTGCCAGCAGTGAACGAGACAGGGCATCAGATACGCAGTATTTT. Protein: CASSERDRASDTQYF.